Listed here are 17 T cell receptor beta chains from one sample, sequenced in a study of blood T cell repertoires in COVID-19. Libraries were prepared by immunoSEQ multiplex PCR; TCRdb keeps only in-frame clonotypes and omits some of them. This table has approximately 150,000 clones, roughly 82% appearing once. The source material was peripheral blood. These receptors all stem from a human donor with acute or convalescent COVID-19. The donor label of this sample is uncertain.

The chain couples TRBV5-6 to TRBJ2-5; 10 nucleotides agree with TRBD2. CDR1 and CDR2 (germline): SGHDT, YYEEEE. J lost 6 bases, V lost 0 bases, and 14 bases had no gene match. The CDR3 spans 18 residues. In nucleotides, the CDR3 is TGTGCCAGCAGCTTGGGCCCTGAGTTAGCGGGGGGCCAGAAGACCCAGTACTTC. Translating gives CASSLGPELAGGQKTQYF.

V and J are TRBV9 and TRBJ1-2, with D tentatively TRBD1 (5 bases). The V end was cut by 3 bases, the J end by 0 bases, with 12 bases between. CDR3 length: 15 amino acids. Germline V lookup: CDR1 SGDLS, CDR2 YYNGEE. The CDR3: CASSARQHANYGYTF. The DNA for the CDR3 is TGTGCCAGCAGCGCCCGACAGCACGCTAACTATGGCTACACCTTC. The full variable domain, in which reference TRBV9 and TRBJ1-2 provide the parts outside the CDR3, is DSGVTQTPKHLITATGQRVTLRCSPRSGDLSVYWYQQSLDQGLQFLIQYYNGEERAKGNILERFSAQQFPDLHSELNLSSLELGDSALYFCASSARQHANYGYTFGSGTRLTVV.

The V call is TRBV5-1, the J call TRBJ1-1; possibly TRBD1 for D (6 bases). The CDR3 covers 14 residues. Per germline, CDR1 SGHRS and CDR2 YFSETQ. Trimming cost V 4 bases and J 2 bases, with 12 bases left between them. The chain's CDR3 is CASSSGQLNTEAFF. CDR3 in DNA: TGCGCCAGCAGCAGCGGACAGCTTAACACTGAAGCTTTCTTT.

The gene calls are TRBV6-2 or TRBV6-3 and TRBJ1-2, with D perhaps TRBD1 (5 bases). Germline CDR1 reads MNHEY; CDR2 reads SVGEGT. Trimming shortened V by 6 bases and J by 5 bases, and 16 bases separated the two germline ends. The CDR3 is 14 amino acids. As DNA, the CDR3 is TGTGCCAGCAGCTCCGGGACTGCTATTTATGGCTACACCTTC. This translates into CASSSGTAIYGYTF.

V and J are TRBV30 and TRBJ2-3; 9 bases line up with TRBD2. The CDR3 loop spans 15 amino acids. The germline gives CDR1 GTSNPN, CDR2 SVGIG (reference sequence). The V gene end was trimmed by 2 bases and the J gene end by 0 bases; junction bases not matched to a gene: 3. The CDR3 coding sequence is TGTGCCTGGAGTTGGCTAGCGGGGAGCACAGATACGCAGTATTTT. As protein: CAWSWLAGSTDTQYF.

This chain links TRBV19 with TRBJ1-5, with TRBD1 as a possible D gene (5 bases). V was clipped by 3 bases and J by 0 bases, with 15 bases between them. Germline values: CDR1 LNHDA, CDR2 SQIVND (reference sequence). The CDR3 spans 17 residues. The CDR3 bases are TGTGCCAGTAGTATGGATCCCGGGGACTTTAGCAATCAGCCCCAGCATTTT. This sequence encodes CASSMDPGDFSNQPQHF.

The rearrangement joins TRBV20-1 to TRBJ2-5; 10 positions agree with TRBD2. Germline-derived CDR1 and CDR2 are DFQATT and SNEGSKA (reference sequence). This CDR3 has 11 amino acids. In DNA, the CDR3 is TGCACCAGACTAGCGGGAGAGACCCAGTACTTC. Protein sequence: CTRLAGETQYF.

This clone was detected only once. V gene TRBV6-5 combines with J gene TRBJ1-2; 8 bases map to TRBD1. Germline assignment: CDR1 MNHEY and CDR2 SVGAGI. The CDR3 runs 13 residues. Losses at the gene ends were 0 bases for V and 7 bases for J; bases not matched to a gene: 1. The CDR3 DNA follows: TGTGCCAGCAGTTACTCAGGACAGGGTGGCTACACCTTC. It codes for CASSYSGQGGYTF.

The chain is built from TRBV4-1 and TRBJ1-2; 7 positions agree with TRBD1. The CDR3 covers 13 residues. Germline CDR1 is MGHRA and CDR2 is YSYEKL. Trimming took 3 bases from V and 2 from J; bases not matched to a gene: 0. The chain's CDR3 is CASSQGQNYGYTF. Here the CDR3 DNA reads TGCGCCAGCAGCCAGGGACAGAACTATGGCTACACCTTC.

The chain combines TRBV7-2 with TRBJ1-1, with D unresolved. V lost 5 bases and J lost 8, with 12 bases in between. Germline V gene sequence: CDR1 SGHTA, CDR2 FQGNSA. There are 12 residues in the CDR3. The CDR3 bases are TGTGCCAGCAGCCGCGGGATCCTGGAAGCTTTCTTT. Translation: CASSRGILEAFF. The variable domain in full, completed from reference TRBV7-2 and TRBJ1-1, reads GAGVSQSPSNKVTEKGKDVELRCDPISGHTALYWYRQSLGQGLEFLIYFQGNSAPDKSGLPSDRFSAERTGGSVSTLTIQRTQQEDSAVYLCASSRGILEAFFGQGTRLTVV.

The chain joins TRBV5-1 to TRBJ1-1; no clear D gene. The CDR3 sequence is 17 residues long. Germline V lookup: CDR1 SGHRS, CDR2 YFSETQ. V shed 4 bases and J shed 1 base, with 20 bases lying between them. The CDR3 sequence: CASSTTRGIGSNTEAFF. The CDR3 region has the DNA TGCGCCAGCAGCACTACCCGGGGAATTGGGTCGAACACTGAAGCTTTCTTT.

V is TRBV9 and J is TRBJ1-1; D is uncertain. The CDR3 runs to 15 residues. Deletions cut 1 base from V and 1 base from J, with 11 bases between. Germline CDR1 is SGDLS and CDR2 is YYNGEE. The CDR3 loop is CASSVRETENTEAFF. As DNA, the CDR3 is TGTGCCAGCAGCGTAAGGGAGACCGAGAACACTGAAGCTTTCTTT.

The chain has TRBV7-2 and TRBJ2-1; the D gene is possibly TRBD2 (6 bases). This CDR3 comprises 15 residues. In germline, CDR1 is SGHTA, CDR2 FQGNSA. Trimming removed 6 bases from V and 0 bases from J, with 12 bases in between. The CDR3 bases are TGTGCCAGCAGGATAGCGGCGAGCTCCTACAATGAGCAGTTCTTC. Encoded protein: CASRIAASSYNEQFF.

This chain uses TRBV19 with TRBJ1-1; D not resolved. CDR3 length: 13 residues. The germline V gene encodes CDR1 LNHDA and CDR2 SQIVND (reference sequence). The V and J ends lost 5 bases and 2 bases respectively, with 9 bases between them. The CDR3 sequence is CASSLYVNTEAFF. The CDR3 region has the DNA TGTGCCAGTAGTCTCTATGTCAACACTGAAGCTTTCTTT.

This clone was seen a single time. The J gene is TRBJ1-5, the V gene TRBV5-8; D remains ambiguous. CDR1 is SGHTS and CDR2 is YDEGEE in the germline V gene. Trimming removed 2 bases at V and 9 bases at J, with 9 bases between. This CDR3 has 12 residues. The CDR3 loop is CASSFIARPQHF. CDR3 nucleotide sequence: TGTGCCAGCAGCTTCATAGCCCGGCCCCAGCATTTT.

The CDR3 sequence: CASSYPKAGTGIPEKLFF. CDR3 DNA sequence: TGTGCCAGCAGTTATCCCAAGGCCGGGACAGGGATCCCGGAAAAACTGTTTTTT. The chain is built from TRBV6-2 or TRBV6-3 and TRBJ1-4; 9 bases agree with TRBD1. The germline V gene has CDR1 MNHEY and CDR2 SVGEGT. The CDR3 consists of 18 residues. The junction had 16 bases not matched to a gene; V was cut back by 3 bases and J by 8 bases.

The chain has TRBV6-5 and TRBJ2-7; the match to TRBD2 covers 8 bases. V trimming: 6 bases; J trimming: 4 bases; junction bases outside the gene matches: 11. The length of the CDR3 is 15 residues. CDR1 and CDR2 from the germline V gene are MNHEY and SVGAGI. The chain's CDR3 is CASRATGGGPYEQYF. DNA of the CDR3: TGTGCCAGCAGGGCGACTGGCGGGGGGCCTTACGAGCAGTACTTC.